One TCR beta chain is described in this entry. Its target is not known. Germline V gene data show CDR1 as MNHEY and CDR2 as SMNVEV (reference sequence). V lost 5 bases and J lost 6, with 11 bases in between. This CDR3 is built from 13 residues. These data are taken from a study of post-analysis software for immune sequencing data. Overall study results and limits: TRBV5-6, TRBV5-1 and TRBV20-1 belonged to a set of about 5 TRBV segments that were more frequent in patients than controls. Controls had significantly higher normalized Chao1 diversity than multiple sclerosis patients.

TCR beta cDNA libraries had unique molecular identifiers. TCRdb fed the PCR reads into MiXCR, producing one record per CDR3 protein. Here the sample spans about 770,000 distinct CDR3 sequences, more than 45% being singletons. This chain connects TRBV27 to TRBJ2-1; D is ambiguous. The TCR was taken from a girl between 5 and 17 years old with multiple sclerosis. Input material: blood. This CDR3 reads CASSADESNEQFF. The CDR3 DNA sequence: TGTGCCAGCAGTGCGGACGAGAGCAATGAGCAGTTCTTC.